The next 19 T cell receptor beta chains were all read from a single sample in a study of T cell responses to AZD1222 COVID-19 vaccine. TCRdb keeps only in-frame clones here, not all; method: immunoSEQ multiplex PCR. The data show about 160,000 clones, roughly 90% seen once. The starting material was peripheral blood, obtained 28 days after the second AZD1222 dose. These receptors were taken from an adult who received the AZD1222 COVID-19 vaccine.

J is TRBJ2-5 and V is TRBV7-2; D call uncertain. CDR3 length equals 15 residues. CDR1 and CDR2 (germline): SGHTA, FQGNSA. Trimming took 1 base from V and 5 from J, leaving 14 bases between them. CDR3 nucleotides: TGTGCCAGCAGCTTAGAGCCCCCTCCGAGGGAGACCCAGTACTTC. This encodes CASSLEPPPRETQYF. The full variable domain, its missing parts supplied by reference TRBV7-2 and TRBJ2-5, is GAGVSQSPSNKVTEKGKDVELRCDPISGHTALYWYRQSLGQGLEFLIYFQGNSAPDKSGLPSDRFSAERTGGSVSTLTIQRTQQEDSAVYLCASSLEPPPRETQYFGPGTRLLVL.

This clone came up once. The chain links TRBV3-1 (or the pseudogene TRBV3-2) to TRBJ1-1, with D unresolved. From germline, CDR1 is LGHDT and CDR2 YNNKEL (reference sequence). Trimming removed 7 bases at V and 6 bases at J, with 18 bases between. CDR3 length: 14 amino acids. The CDR3, as DNA: TGTGCCAGCATCTCCGCCGGGAAAGGATCTGAAGCTTTCTTT. Amino acids: CASISAGKGSEAFF.

J is TRBJ1-2 and V is TRBV2, with 10 bases matching TRBD1. The V segment lost 6 bases and the J segment 1 base; nucleotides outside the gene matches: 5. The germline gives CDR1 SNHLY, CDR2 FYNNEI. This CDR3 is 15 amino acids long. The CDR3 reads CASRVTGGDNYGYTF. The CDR3 DNA reads TGTGCCAGCAGGGTGACAGGGGGCGATAACTATGGCTACACCTTC.

There are a few counts of this clone. The chain carries TRBV30 and TRBJ1-2, with D hard to call. From germline, CDR1 is GTSNPN and CDR2 SVGIG (reference sequence). V gave up 4 bases and J gave up 1 base, with 7 bases separating them. The CDR3 runs to 12 residues. CDR3 sequence reads: CAWKSLNYGYTF. CDR3 DNA: TGTGCCTGGAAATCACTTAACTATGGCTACACCTTC.

The rearrangement uses TRBV6-5 and TRBJ2-5; D perhaps matches TRBD2 (6 bases). Trimming took off 0 bases at V and 2 bases at J, with 7 bases between the two ends. The germline CDR1 and CDR2 sequences are MNHEY and SVGAGI. The length of the CDR3 is 14 residues. This CDR3 reads CASSYSLAQETQYF. Here the CDR3 DNA reads TGTGCCAGCAGTTACTCCCTAGCGCAAGAGACCCAGTACTTC.

This clone was found once. V usage is TRBV18 and J usage is TRBJ1-6; a possible D gene is TRBD1 (5 bases). The V gene lost 6 bases and the J gene lost 10 bases, with 16 bases spanning the gap. Germline CDR1 reads KGHSH; CDR2 reads LQKENI. The CDR3 extends over 14 amino acids. As DNA, the CDR3 is TGTGCCAGCTCTCCCAGCAGGGATGTATCACCCCTCCACTTT. It encodes CASSPSRDVSPLHF.

This clone was detected only once. The chain links TRBV5-6 to TRBJ2-7, with D tentatively TRBD1 (6 bases). This CDR3 has 15 amino acids. Trimming shortened V by 4 bases and J by 3 bases, and 17 bases separated the two germline ends. Germline V gives CDR1 SGHDT, CDR2 YYEEEE. As DNA, the CDR3 is TGTGCCAGCAGCGGGGGCCGGGACGGTTACTACGAGCAGTACTTC. It codes for CASSGGRDGYYEQYF. Full variable domain (missing parts from reference TRBV5-6 and TRBJ2-7): DAGVTQSPTHLIKTRGQQVTLRCSPKSGHDTVSWYQQALGQGPQFIFQYYEEEERQRGNFPDRFSGHQFPNYSSELNVNALLLGDSALYLCASSGGRDGYYEQYFGPGTRLTVT.

This sequence joins TRBV5-6 and TRBJ1-6; D perhaps matches TRBD1 (6 bases). The CDR3 totals 12 residues. Per the germline V gene, CDR1 is SGHDT and CDR2 is YYEEEE. V was pared by 2 bases and J by 14 bases, with 11 bases between. DNA for the CDR3: TGTGCCAGCAGCTTTTCCGGGGGCACCCTCCACTTT. This codes for CASSFSGGTLHF.

The V call is TRBV9, the J call TRBJ1-1, with no clear D. Trimming removed 0 bases at V and 5 bases at J, with 14 bases between. The CDR3 covers 15 residues. The germline CDR1 and CDR2 sequences are SGDLS and YYNGEE. For the CDR3, the DNA is TGTGCCAGCAGCGTAGATCCGGGGATTCGGACTGAAGCTTTCTTT. Its protein is CASSVDPGIRTEAFF.

This clone was observed a handful of times. CDR3 region: CAISGGVNTEAFF. CDR3 sequence (DNA): TGTGCCATCAGCGGGGGGGTGAACACTGAAGCTTTCTTT. This chain connects TRBV10-3 to TRBJ1-1; D perhaps matches TRBD1 (5 bases). CDR1 and CDR2 from the germline V gene are ENHRY and SYGVKD. Trimming removed 6 bases at V and 0 bases at J, with 8 bases between. The CDR3 has 13 amino acids.

The CDR3 DNA reads TGTGCCGCCCGCAGGGGGAGCACTGAAGCTTTCTTT. Translating it yields CAARRGSTEAFF. The chain couples TRBV30 to TRBJ1-1, with 7 bases identical to TRBD1. V trimming: 8 bases; J trimming: 4 bases; junction bases outside the gene matches: 7. In germline, CDR1 is GTSNPN, CDR2 SVGIG (reference sequence). This CDR3 spans 12 amino acids.

V is TRBV6-5 and J is TRBJ2-7; D gene ambiguous. The CDR3 loop spans 14 amino acids. V was pared by 0 bases and J by 3 bases, with 9 bases between. Germline V gene lookup returns CDR1 MNHEY and CDR2 SVGAGI. For the CDR3, the DNA is TGTGCCAGCAGTTACTCAGTCCGGTACTACGAGCAGTACTTC. This encodes CASSYSVRYYEQYF.

V and J are TRBV5-4 and TRBJ1-1, with a tentative D call TRBD1 (5 bases). This CDR3 is built from 16 residues. Germline V gene lookup returns CDR1 SGHNT and CDR2 YYREEE (reference sequence). Trimming removed 2 bases at V and 1 base at J, with 15 bases between. CDR3 region: CASSFGGGFRNTEAFF. Written as DNA, the CDR3 is TGTGCCAGCAGCTTCGGGGGGGGGTTTAGGAACACTGAAGCTTTCTTT.

This chain connects TRBV7-9 to TRBJ1-4; the D gene is possibly TRBD1 (6 bases). Between the trimmed V and J ends, which lost 5 bases and 7 bases, there was a span of 20 bases. Looked up from germline, CDR1 is SEHNR and CDR2 is FQNEAQ (reference sequence). The CDR3 totals 16 residues. The CDR3 DNA sequence: TGTGCCAGCAGCCAGGGGTGGGCCAGGGAGATTGAAAAACTGTTTTTT. It encodes CASSQGWAREIEKLFF.

The rearrangement uses TRBV6-2 or TRBV6-3 and TRBJ1-2, with D maybe TRBD1 (6 bases). V was cut by 0 bases and J by 8 bases, with 16 bases left in between. There are 15 residues in the CDR3. The germline gives CDR1 MNHEY, CDR2 SVGEGT. This CDR3 is CASSYSYQQGSGYTF. As DNA, the CDR3 is TGTGCCAGCAGTTACTCCTACCAACAGGGCAGCGGCTACACCTTC.

The CDR3 DNA reads TGTGCCAGCAGCTTAGGGCAGCGGACCTACAATGAGCAGTTCTTC. This gives the protein CASSLGQRTYNEQFF. The rearrangement uses TRBV11-3 and TRBJ2-1, with a weak D call TRBD2 (5 bases). The CDR3 length is 15 residues. Germline V gives CDR1 SGHNT, CDR2 YENEEA. With 1 base removed from V and 2 bases from J, the gap between germline ends came to 9 bases.

The rearrangement uses TRBV6-5 and TRBJ1-1; no reliable D call. The length of the CDR3 is 12 residues. With 0 bases removed from V and 11 bases from J, the gap between germline ends came to 10 bases. In germline, CDR1 is MNHEY, CDR2 SVGAGI. CDR3 residues: CASSYSYRPAFF. The CDR3 nucleotides read TGTGCCAGCAGTTACTCATACCGGCCTGCTTTCTTT.

The rearrangement uses TRBV20-1 and TRBJ1-2, with D maybe TRBD1 (6 bases). Between the trimmed V and J ends, which lost 3 bases and 4 bases, there was a span of 12 bases. This CDR3 has 13 amino acids. Germline CDR1 and CDR2: DFQATT and SNEGSKA (reference sequence). CDR3 bases: TGCAGTGCTAGTCTCGGACAGCCCTATGGCTACACCTTC. This sequence encodes CSASLGQPYGYTF.

The chain carries TRBV11-2 and TRBJ1-2; no clear D gene. Germline lookup yields CDR1 SGHAT and CDR2 FQNNGV. V was cut by 5 bases and J by 2 bases, with 9 bases left in between. The length of the CDR3 is 13 residues. CDR3 protein: CASSPLLNYGYTF. The CDR3, as DNA: TGTGCCAGCAGCCCTCTACTAAACTATGGCTACACCTTC.